The 13 T cell receptor beta chains presented below share a single source sample, sequenced in a study of regulatory T cells in long-lasting Graves disease. Through Arm-PCR of CDR3 regions and iRepertoire HTBI primers, TCR beta libraries were built. One entry per CDR3 protein results from TCRdb running MiXCR on the multiplex PCR reads. In the table there are roughly 420,000 distinct CDR3 sequences, 16% of which are singletons. Time point meaning: newly diagnosed GD, antithyroid drugs for less than 3 months. Following extraction of RNA from PBMCs, that RNA was used to make the TCR library. This same sample was also part of a study on T cells in Graves' hyperthyroidism and ophthalmopathy.

The input for sequencing was peripheral blood mononuclear cells (PBMCs), taken at new diagnosis, from a patient treated with antithyroid drugs. These receptors originate from a woman aged 25 to 39 with Graves disease.

The sample holds many counts of this clonotype. The chain uses TRBV20-1 and TRBJ1-2, with 7 bases lining up with TRBD1. This CDR3 region has 14 residues. J was trimmed by 7 bases and V by 3 bases; bases with no gene match: 11. Germline lookup yields CDR1 DFQATT and CDR2 SNEGSKA (reference sequence). CDR3: CSARIRVSGGGYTF. CDR3 sequence (DNA): TGCAGTGCTAGGATCAGGGTGTCAGGGGGTGGCTACACCTTC.

This clonotype was detected only a few times. At one end the junction does not follow the germline gene, possibly because of a read error. The rearrangement links TRBV28 to TRBJ2-5, with 12 positions matching TRBD1. There are 15 residues in the CDR3. CDR1 and CDR2 from the germline V gene are MDHEN and SYDVKM. The CDR3 is CASSLGTGGVETQCF. For the CDR3, the DNA is TGTGCCAGCAGTTTGGGGACAGGGGGCGTAGAGACCCAGTGCTTC.

This clonotype was seen a handful of times. The chain couples TRBV6-2 or TRBV6-3 to TRBJ2-6; D is undetermined. CDR3 size: 14 residues. The germline gives CDR1 MNHEY, CDR2 SVGEGT. Trimming stripped 2 bases from V and 2 bases from J, with 4 bases between. This CDR3 reads CASSYGAGANVLTF. CDR3 sequence (DNA): TGTGCCAGCAGTTACGGGGCTGGGGCCAACGTCCTGACTTTC.

This clonotype has at least ten counts. The chain employs TRBV18 and TRBJ2-3; D is possibly TRBD1 or TRBD2 (5 bases each). Looked up from germline, CDR1 is KGHSH and CDR2 is LQKENI. Between the trimmed V and J ends, which lost 1 base and 5 bases, there was a span of 16 bases. The CDR3 consists of 16 residues. The CDR3 protein is CASSPRDRTRRDTQYF. CDR3 DNA sequence: TGTGCCAGCTCACCACGGGACCGAACAAGGAGAGATACGCAGTATTTT.

The V and J genes are TRBV18 and TRBJ2-5; D gene ambiguous. Trimming cost V 0 bases and J 3 bases, with 8 bases left between them. Germline V gene sequence: CDR1 KGHSH, CDR2 LQKENI. There are 14 residues in the CDR3. This chain's CDR3 is CASSPPRAEETQYF. The CDR3, as DNA: TGTGCCAGCTCACCACCCCGGGCAGAAGAGACCCAGTACTTC.

In this sample, this clonotype turned up many times. This chain joins TRBV28 and TRBJ1-3; no reliable D call. V gave up 5 bases and J gave up 0 bases, with 8 bases separating them. The germline V gene encodes CDR1 MDHEN and CDR2 SYDVKM. There are 14 residues in the CDR3. CDR3 residues: CASSLTSSGNTIYF. The CDR3, as DNA: TGTGCCAGCAGTCTAACATCCTCTGGAAACACCATATATTTT.

This clonotype was detected many times. V usage is TRBV20-1 and J usage is TRBJ2-7; 8 bases align to TRBD1. There are 16 residues in the CDR3. Germline V lookup: CDR1 DFQATT, CDR2 SNEGSKA (reference sequence). Germline trimming cut 6 bases from V and 5 bases from J; bases unmatched to any gene: 18. CDR3 sequence reads: CSAFATGASSRDEQYF. As DNA, the CDR3 is TGCAGTGCCTTTGCGACAGGGGCCTCCTCCCGTGACGAGCAGTACTTC.

The gene calls are TRBV7-2 and TRBJ2-5; TRBD1 might be the D (7 bases). CDR3 size: 14 residues. The V gene lost 4 bases and the J gene lost 5 bases, with 14 bases spanning the gap. Germline assignment: CDR1 SGHTA and CDR2 FQGNSA. This chain's CDR3 is CASSSSSGGETQYF. CDR3 DNA sequence: TGTGCCAGCAGCTCCTCTTCAGGGGGGGAGACCCAGTACTTC.

This clonotype appeared many times. J is TRBJ2-3 and V is TRBV9; tentatively, D is TRBD1 (6 bases). This CDR3 region has 15 residues. Germline V gene lookup returns CDR1 SGDLS and CDR2 YYNGEE. The germline V and J ends were trimmed by 0 bases and 4 bases, with 12 bases remaining between them. CDR3 loop: CASSVVGGPADTQYF. The CDR3, as DNA: TGTGCCAGCAGCGTAGTAGGGGGTCCTGCAGATACGCAGTATTTT. The full variable domain, with the rest looked up from reference TRBV9 and TRBJ2-3, is DSGVTQTPKHLITATGQRVTLRCSPRSGDLSVYWYQQSLDQGLQFLIQYYNGEERAKGNILERFSAQQFPDLHSELNLSSLELGDSALYFCASSVVGGPADTQYFGPGTRLTVL.

V is TRBV4-2 and J is TRBJ2-3; D unclear. Between the trimmed V and J ends, which lost 0 bases and 0 bases, there was a span of 13 bases. CDR1 is LGHNA, CDR2 YNFKEQ, per germline. The CDR3 is 17 amino acids. Here the CDR3 reads CASSQDLGGESTDTQYF. CDR3 DNA: TGTGCCAGCAGCCAAGATCTCGGCGGAGAAAGCACAGATACGCAGTATTTT.

This clonotype has a count of ten or more. This chain links TRBV6-2 or TRBV6-3 with TRBJ2-7; D gene unclear. This CDR3 is 13 amino acids long. The germline gives CDR1 MNHEY, CDR2 SVGEGT. V shed 6 bases and J shed 2 bases, with 11 bases lying between them. This chain's CDR3 is CASRFELTYEQYF. CDR3 sequence (DNA): TGTGCCAGCAGATTTGAGCTAACCTACGAGCAGTACTTC.

This clonotype was seen a handful of times. Possible read error: a much larger clone is one base away. The V gene is TRBV11-1, the J gene TRBJ2-1; 7 nucleotides line up with TRBD2. The CDR3 runs to 14 residues. Germline V gives CDR1 SGHAT, CDR2 FQDESV (reference sequence). CDR3 protein: CASGFAGELNEQFF. The CDR3, as DNA: TGTGCCAGCGGCTTTGCGGGAGAACTGAATGAGCAGTTCTTC.

This clonotype was recorded at least ten times. The CDR3 here is CASSWGQGVEEKLFF. The CDR3 DNA reads as TGTGCCAGCAGCTGGGGACAGGGGGTAGAAGAAAAACTGTTTTTT. The rearrangement uses TRBV11-2 and TRBJ1-4, with 11 bases matching TRBD1. CDR1 is SGHAT, CDR2 FQNNGV, per germline. Trimming at V came to 4 bases and at J to 8 bases, leaving 6 bases not matched to a gene. This CDR3 comprises 15 residues.